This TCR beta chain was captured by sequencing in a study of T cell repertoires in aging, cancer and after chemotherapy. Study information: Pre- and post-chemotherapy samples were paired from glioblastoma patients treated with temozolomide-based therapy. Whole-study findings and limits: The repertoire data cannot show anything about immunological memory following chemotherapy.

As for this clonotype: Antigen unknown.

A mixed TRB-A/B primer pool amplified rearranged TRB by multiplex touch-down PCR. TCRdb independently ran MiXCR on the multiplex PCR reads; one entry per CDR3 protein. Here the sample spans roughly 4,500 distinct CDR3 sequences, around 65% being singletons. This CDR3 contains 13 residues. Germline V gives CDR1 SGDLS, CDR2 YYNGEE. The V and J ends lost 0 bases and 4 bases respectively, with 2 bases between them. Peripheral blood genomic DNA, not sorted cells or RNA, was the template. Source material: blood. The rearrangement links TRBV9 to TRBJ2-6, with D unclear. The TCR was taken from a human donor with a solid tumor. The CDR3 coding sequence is TGTGCCAGCAGCGTAGAGGGGGCCAACGTCCTGACTTTC. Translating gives CASSVEGANVLTF.